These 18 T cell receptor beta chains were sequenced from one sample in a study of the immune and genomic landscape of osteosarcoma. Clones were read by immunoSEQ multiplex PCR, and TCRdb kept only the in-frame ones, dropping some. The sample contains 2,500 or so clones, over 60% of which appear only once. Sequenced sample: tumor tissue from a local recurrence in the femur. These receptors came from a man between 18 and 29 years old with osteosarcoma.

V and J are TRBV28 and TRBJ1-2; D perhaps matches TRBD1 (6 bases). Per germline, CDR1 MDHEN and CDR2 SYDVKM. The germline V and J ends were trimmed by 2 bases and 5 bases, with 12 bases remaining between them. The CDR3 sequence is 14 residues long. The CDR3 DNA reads TGTGCCAGCAGTTTAGGGCAGGGGTCATATGGCTACACCTTC. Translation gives CASSLGQGSYGYTF.

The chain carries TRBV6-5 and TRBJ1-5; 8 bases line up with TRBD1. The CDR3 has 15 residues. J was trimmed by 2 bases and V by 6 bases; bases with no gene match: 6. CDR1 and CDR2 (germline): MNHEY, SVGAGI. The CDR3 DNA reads TGTGCCAGCAGGACTGGGGGACAGGGCAATCAGCCCCAGCATTTT. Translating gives CASRTGGQGNQPQHF.

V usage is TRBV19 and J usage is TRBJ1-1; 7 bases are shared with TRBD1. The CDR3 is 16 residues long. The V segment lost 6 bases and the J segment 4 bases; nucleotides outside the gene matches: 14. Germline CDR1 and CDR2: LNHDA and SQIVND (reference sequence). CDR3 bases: TGTGCCAGTAGCCCCCAGGGGGTCGGAGTAGGCACTGAAGCTTTCTTT. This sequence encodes CASSPQGVGVGTEAFF.

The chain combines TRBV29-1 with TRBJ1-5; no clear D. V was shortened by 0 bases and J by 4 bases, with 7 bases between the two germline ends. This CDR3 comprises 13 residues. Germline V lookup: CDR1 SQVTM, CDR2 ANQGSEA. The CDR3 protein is CSVEDPPNQPQHF. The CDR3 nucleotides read TGCAGCGTTGAAGATCCTCCGAATCAGCCCCAGCATTTT.

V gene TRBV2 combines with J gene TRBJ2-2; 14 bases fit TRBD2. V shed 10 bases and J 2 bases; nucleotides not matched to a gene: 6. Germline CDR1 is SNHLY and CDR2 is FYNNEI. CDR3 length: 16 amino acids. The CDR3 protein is CATKGLAGVNTGELFF. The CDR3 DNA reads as TGTGCCACAAAGGGACTAGCGGGGGTTAACACCGGGGAGCTGTTTTTT.

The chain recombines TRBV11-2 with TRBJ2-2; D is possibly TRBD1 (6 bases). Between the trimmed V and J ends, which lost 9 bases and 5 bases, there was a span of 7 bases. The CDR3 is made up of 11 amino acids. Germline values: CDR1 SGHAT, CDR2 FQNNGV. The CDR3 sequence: CASTGTGELFF. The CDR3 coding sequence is TGTGCCAGTACAGGGACCGGGGAGCTGTTTTTT.

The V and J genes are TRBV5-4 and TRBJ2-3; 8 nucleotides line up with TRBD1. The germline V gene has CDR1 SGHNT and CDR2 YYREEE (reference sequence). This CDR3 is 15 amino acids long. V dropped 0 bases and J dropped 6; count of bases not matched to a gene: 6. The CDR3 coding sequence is TGTGCCAGCAGCTTGGGAGGACAGGGAGCGGATACGCAGTATTTT. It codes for CASSLGGQGADTQYF.

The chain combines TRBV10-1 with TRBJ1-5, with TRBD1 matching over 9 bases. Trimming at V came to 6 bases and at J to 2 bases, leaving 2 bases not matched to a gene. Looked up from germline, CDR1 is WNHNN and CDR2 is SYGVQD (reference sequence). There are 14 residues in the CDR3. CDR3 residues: CASRDRGGNQPQHF. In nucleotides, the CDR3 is TGCGCCAGCAGGGACAGGGGTGGCAATCAGCCCCAGCATTTT.

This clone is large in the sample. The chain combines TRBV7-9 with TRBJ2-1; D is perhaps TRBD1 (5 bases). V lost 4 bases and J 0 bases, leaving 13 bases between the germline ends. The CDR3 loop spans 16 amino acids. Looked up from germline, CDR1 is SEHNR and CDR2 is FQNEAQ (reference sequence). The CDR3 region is CASSSSLDSSYNEQFF. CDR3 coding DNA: TGTGCCAGCAGCTCTTCCCTCGACAGCTCCTACAATGAGCAGTTCTTC.

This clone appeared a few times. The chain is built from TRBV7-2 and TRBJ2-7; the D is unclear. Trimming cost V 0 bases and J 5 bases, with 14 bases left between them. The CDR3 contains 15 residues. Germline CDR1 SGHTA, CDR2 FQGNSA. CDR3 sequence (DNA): TGTGCCAGCAGCTTAGCCTATCTCACGACCCACGAGCAGTACTTC. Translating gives CASSLAYLTTHEQYF.

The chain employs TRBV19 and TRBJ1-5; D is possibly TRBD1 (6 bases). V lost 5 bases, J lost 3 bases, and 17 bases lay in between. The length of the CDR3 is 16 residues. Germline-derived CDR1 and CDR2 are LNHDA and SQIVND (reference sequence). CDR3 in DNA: TGTGCCAGTAGTTCGACGTCTGGGACAAACAATCAGCCCCAGCATTTT. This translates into CASSSTSGTNNQPQHF. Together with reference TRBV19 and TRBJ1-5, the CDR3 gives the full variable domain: DGGITQSPKYLFRKEGQNVTLSCEQNLNHDAMYWYRQDPGQGLRLIYYSQIVNDFQKGDIAEGYSVSREKKESFPLTVTSAQKNPTAFYLCASSSTSGTNNQPQHFGDGTRLSIL.

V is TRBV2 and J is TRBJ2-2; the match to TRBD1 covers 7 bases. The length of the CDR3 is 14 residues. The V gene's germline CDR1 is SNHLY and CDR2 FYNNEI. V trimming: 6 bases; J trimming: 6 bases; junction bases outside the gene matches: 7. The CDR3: CASSPLQGPGELFF. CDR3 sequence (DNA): TGTGCCAGCAGCCCCCTACAGGGGCCCGGGGAGCTGTTTTTT.

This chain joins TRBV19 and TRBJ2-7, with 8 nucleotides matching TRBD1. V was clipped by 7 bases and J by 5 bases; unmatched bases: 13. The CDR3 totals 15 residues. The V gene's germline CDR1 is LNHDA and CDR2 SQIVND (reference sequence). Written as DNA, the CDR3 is TGTGCCAGTACCCCGGACAGGGAGTCACTTAACGAGCAGTACTTC. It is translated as CASTPDRESLNEQYF. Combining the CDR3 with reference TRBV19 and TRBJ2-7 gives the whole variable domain DGGITQSPKYLFRKEGQNVTLSCEQNLNHDAMYWYRQDPGQGLRLIYYSQIVNDFQKGDIAEGYSVSREKKESFPLTVTSAQKNPTAFYLCASTPDRESLNEQYFGPGTRLTVT.

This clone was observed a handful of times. CDR3 nucleotides: TGTGCCAGCAGTCCTCGACAGGGCGTCCGGGAGCTGTTTTTT. Amino acids: CASSPRQGVRELFF. V and J are TRBV6-6 and TRBJ2-2; 7 positions agree with TRBD1. Per the germline V gene, CDR1 is MNHNY and CDR2 is SVGAGI (reference sequence). Trimming took 5 bases from V and 9 from J; bases not matched to a gene: 9. The CDR3 is 14 amino acids.

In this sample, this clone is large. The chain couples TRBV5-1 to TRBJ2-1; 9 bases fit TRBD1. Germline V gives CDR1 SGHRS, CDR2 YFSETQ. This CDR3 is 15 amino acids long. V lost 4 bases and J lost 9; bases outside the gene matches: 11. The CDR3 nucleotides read TGCGCCAGCAGCGAATTACAGGGGGCGGATGGTGAGCAGTTCTTC. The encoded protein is CASSELQGADGEQFF. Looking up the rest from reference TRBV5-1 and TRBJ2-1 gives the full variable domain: KAGVTQTPRYLIKTRGQQVTLSCSPISGHRSVSWYQQTPGQGLQFLFEYFSETQRNKGNFPGRFSGRQFSNSRSEMNVSTLELGDSALYLCASSELQGADGEQFFGPGTRLTVL.

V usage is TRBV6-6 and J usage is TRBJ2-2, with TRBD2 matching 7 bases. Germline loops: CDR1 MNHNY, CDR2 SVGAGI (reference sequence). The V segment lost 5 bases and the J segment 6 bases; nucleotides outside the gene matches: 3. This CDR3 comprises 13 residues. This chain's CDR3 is CASSSGDSGELFF. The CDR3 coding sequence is TGTGCCAGCAGTAGCGGGGACTCCGGGGAGCTGTTTTTT.

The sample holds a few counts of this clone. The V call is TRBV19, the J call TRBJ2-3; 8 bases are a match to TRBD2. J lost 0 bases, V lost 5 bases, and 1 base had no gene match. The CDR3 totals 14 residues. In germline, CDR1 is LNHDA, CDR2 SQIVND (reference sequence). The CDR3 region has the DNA TGTGCCAGTAGTCGGGGGGGGAGCACAGATACGCAGTATTTT. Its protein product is CASSRGGSTDTQYF.

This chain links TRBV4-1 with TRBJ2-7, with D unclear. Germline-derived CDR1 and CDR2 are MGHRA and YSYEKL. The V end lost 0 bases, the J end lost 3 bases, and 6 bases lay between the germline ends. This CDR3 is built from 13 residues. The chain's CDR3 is CASSQEGSYEQYF. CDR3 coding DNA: TGCGCCAGCAGCCAAGAAGGCAGCTACGAGCAGTACTTC.